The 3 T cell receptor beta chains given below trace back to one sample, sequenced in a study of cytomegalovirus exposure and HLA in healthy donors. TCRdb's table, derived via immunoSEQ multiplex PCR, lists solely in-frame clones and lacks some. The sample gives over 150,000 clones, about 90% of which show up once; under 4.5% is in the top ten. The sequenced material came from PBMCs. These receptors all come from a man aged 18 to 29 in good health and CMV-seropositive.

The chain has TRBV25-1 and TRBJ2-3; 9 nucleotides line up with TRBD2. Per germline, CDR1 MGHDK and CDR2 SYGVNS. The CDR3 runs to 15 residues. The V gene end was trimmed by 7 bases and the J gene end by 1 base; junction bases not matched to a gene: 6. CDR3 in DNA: TGTGCCAGCAACTTAGCGGGAGTGGGCACAGATACGCAGTATTTT. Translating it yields CASNLAGVGTDTQYF.

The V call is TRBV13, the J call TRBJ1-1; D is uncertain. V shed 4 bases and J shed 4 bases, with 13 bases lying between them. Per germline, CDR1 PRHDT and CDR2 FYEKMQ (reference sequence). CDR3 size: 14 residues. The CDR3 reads CASSWGPEGTEAFF. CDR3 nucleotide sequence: TGTGCCAGCAGCTGGGGTCCGGAGGGCACTGAAGCTTTCTTT.

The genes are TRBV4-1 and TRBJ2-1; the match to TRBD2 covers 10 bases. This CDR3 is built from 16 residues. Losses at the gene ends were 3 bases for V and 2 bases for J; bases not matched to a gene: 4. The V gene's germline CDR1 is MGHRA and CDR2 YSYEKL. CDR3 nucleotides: TGCGCCAGCAGCCAGCCTCTAGCGGGAGCCTACAATGAGCAGTTCTTC. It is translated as CASSQPLAGAYNEQFF.